Included here is one TCR beta chain sequence, with context. CDR1 is SGHAT and CDR2 is FQNNGV in the germline V gene. J was trimmed by 6 bases and V by 4 bases; bases with no gene match: 6. CDR3 length: 14 amino acids. This specimen belongs to a study of blood T cell repertoires in COVID-19. Turning to the study itself: From the United States, Italy and Spain came samples of acute and convalescent COVID-19. In each case, the material was cDNA or gDNA derived from T cells, B-cell-depleted T cells, or PBMCs.

Per the authors' pipeline: Using reference gene primer amplification, nucleated cell counts were estimated. The method was immunoSEQ multiplex PCR; TCRdb's version includes in-frame clones alone and lacks a portion of them. That table is the source of V, J and clone size, and D and trimming were worked out from the DNA. Of fewer than 350,000 clones listed, around 88% are singletons. This clonotype was obtained from a woman younger than 45 who had recovered from COVID-19. Input material: peripheral blood. The V call is TRBV11-2, the J call TRBJ2-1; 7 positions agree with TRBD1. This CDR3 reads CASSSKGQSNEQFF. In DNA form, the CDR3 reads TGTGCCAGCAGCTCCAAGGGACAGAGCAATGAGCAGTTCTTC.